The 18 T cell receptor beta chains in this list originate from one sample, sequenced in a study of blood T cell repertoires in COVID-19 (dated by TCRdb to between 2020 and 2021). Library generation was performed with the immunoSEQ multiplex PCR assay. TCRdb stores this immuneACCESS table with in-frame sequences only. Part of the clones is absent; in the studies checked, under half of the shortfall reflects unresolved V genes, and no reason is known for the rest. The sample table holds some 230,000 clones, of which around 82% were seen once. The biggest ten clones account for over 2.5% of the sample. The sequenced sample consisted of peripheral blood. The receptors derive from a woman aged 25 to 39 who had recovered from COVID-19.

The chain uses TRBV28 and TRBJ2-5, with D possibly being TRBD1 (6 bases). The CDR3 contains 15 residues. Per the germline V gene, CDR1 is MDHEN and CDR2 is SYDVKM. V was cut by 6 bases and J by 5 bases, with 19 bases left in between. In DNA form, the CDR3 reads TGTGCCAGCAGGTCACTACAGGGCTCGCCGGAGACCCAGTACTTC. It codes for CASRSLQGSPETQYF.

J is TRBJ2-1 and V is TRBV3-1 (or the pseudogene TRBV3-2); TRBD2 agrees at 7 bases. Germline loops: CDR1 LGHDT, CDR2 YNNKEL (reference sequence). V lost 5 bases to trimming and J lost 4 bases; unmatched junction nucleotides: 17. The CDR3 runs to 18 residues. The CDR3: CASSSSRGSGLFYNEQFF. The CDR3 DNA is TGTGCCAGCAGCTCCTCGCGGGGTAGCGGGCTCTTTTACAATGAGCAGTTCTTC.

The V call is TRBV4-2, the J call TRBJ1-5; D call uncertain. The CDR3 sequence is 16 residues long. Germline loops: CDR1 LGHNA, CDR2 YNFKEQ. Trimming left V 0 bases short and J 3 bases short, with 12 bases between. CDR3 nucleotides: TGTGCCAGCAGCCAAGATCCAGGTCGTTACAATCAGCCCCAGCATTTT. Translating it yields CASSQDPGRYNQPQHF.

This sequence joins TRBV5-1 and TRBJ2-6, with D maybe TRBD2 (7 bases). The length of the CDR3 is 19 residues. Germline values: CDR1 SGHRS, CDR2 YFSETQ. V gave up 0 bases and J gave up 0 bases, with 16 bases separating them. CDR3 amino acids: CASSLAGGAYRSGANVLTF. CDR3 nucleotides: TGCGCCAGCAGCTTGGCGGGGGGCGCGTACCGCTCTGGGGCCAACGTCCTGACTTTC.

The rearrangement links TRBV10-2 to TRBJ2-7; no clear D gene. This CDR3 contains 15 residues. V lost 4 bases, J lost 3 bases, and 16 bases lay in between. In germline, CDR1 is WSHSY, CDR2 SAAADI. CDR3 amino acids: CASSGLTQARYEQYF. DNA of the CDR3: TGCGCCAGCAGTGGTCTAACTCAGGCGCGCTACGAGCAGTACTTC.

The chain combines TRBV19 with TRBJ2-1; D uncertain. There are 16 residues in the CDR3. Trimming took off 1 base at V and 3 bases at J, with 13 bases between the two ends. Germline values: CDR1 LNHDA, CDR2 SQIVND (reference sequence). This CDR3 reads CASSIALSSYYNEQFF. CDR3 nucleotides: TGTGCCAGTAGTATAGCTCTTAGCTCCTACTACAATGAGCAGTTCTTC. Full variable domain (rest looked up from reference TRBV19 and TRBJ2-1): DGGITQSPKYLFRKEGQNVTLSCEQNLNHDAMYWYRQDPGQGLRLIYYSQIVNDFQKGDIAEGYSVSREKKESFPLTVTSAQKNPTAFYLCASSIALSSYYNEQFFGPGTRLTVL.

This clone was found a few times. Other DNA variants within this sample encode the same CDR3. The chain combines TRBV9 with TRBJ1-3, with TRBD1 matching 9 bases. The CDR3 is 14 amino acids. J lost 2 bases, V lost 3 bases, and 0 bases had no gene match. Germline CDR1 and CDR2: SGDLS and YYNGEE. CDR3: CASSGQGAGNTIYF. The CDR3 DNA is TGTGCCAGCAGCGGACAGGGGGCTGGAAACACCATATATTTT.

The gene calls are TRBV21-1 and TRBJ1-1; TRBD1, the D gene given by the table, was not confirmed from the DNA. TRBV21-1 is noted as a pseudogene. This CDR3 comprises 20 residues. For the CDR3, the DNA is TGTGCCAGCAGCAAATGGGTAAAATGGGACAGGGGGCGCCCAGGCACTGAAGCTTTCTTT. Its protein is CASSKWVKWDRGRPGTEAFF.

The gene calls are TRBV6-4 and TRBJ2-3; 16 bases match TRBD2. Germline V gives CDR1 MRHNA, CDR2 SNTAGT. Trimming removed 0 bases from V and 6 bases from J; junction bases left unmatched: 0. This CDR3 has 16 residues. The CDR3 here is CASSDSGLAGGDTQYF. Here the CDR3 DNA reads TGTGCCAGCAGTGACTCGGGACTAGCGGGAGGGGATACGCAGTATTTT.

V and J are TRBV13 and TRBJ2-7; TRBD2 aligns across 10 bases. V was pared by 7 bases and J by 5 bases, with 8 bases of the junction left unmatched. This CDR3 has 14 residues. The germline CDR1 and CDR2 sequences are PRHDT and FYEKMQ (reference sequence). The CDR3 DNA follows: TGTGCCAGCACCATAGCGGGAGGCATCGACGAGCAGTACTTC. The encoded protein is CASTIAGGIDEQYF.

The J gene is TRBJ2-5, the V gene TRBV24-1; 9 bases map to TRBD1. CDR3 length: 14 residues. The trim removed 4 bases at V and 4 bases at J, leaving 3 bases unmatched. Germline V gene lookup returns CDR1 KGHDR and CDR2 SFDVKD. CDR3 amino acids: CATSDQTGGETQYF. The CDR3 DNA reads TGTGCCACCAGTGACCAGACAGGGGGAGAGACCCAGTACTTC.

The CDR3 DNA reads as TGTGCCAGCAGCCCAAGGCGGGGGGAAGGCGGGGAGCAGTTCTTC. Encoded protein: CASSPRRGEGGEQFF. The rearrangement uses TRBV5-5 and TRBJ2-1, with 8 bases matching TRBD2. The CDR3 runs to 15 residues. V lost 4 bases and J lost 10; bases outside the gene matches: 13. Germline V gene lookup returns CDR1 SGHKS and CDR2 YYEKEE (reference sequence).

This clone was counted a single time. The chain combines TRBV6-4 with TRBJ2-1, with TRBD2 matching 11 bases. The junction had 8 bases not matched to a gene; V was cut back by 2 bases and J by 8 bases. Germline lookup yields CDR1 MRHNA and CDR2 SNTAGT. The CDR3 is made up of 16 amino acids. The CDR3 reads CASSDVAGGYGYEQFF. CDR3 DNA sequence: TGTGCCAGCAGTGACGTAGCGGGAGGGTACGGGTATGAGCAGTTCTTC.

The chain joins TRBV5-1 to TRBJ2-5; D gene ambiguous. This CDR3 has 13 amino acids. Trimming pared 4 bases from V and 4 bases from J, leaving 11 bases between. Germline CDR1 is SGHRS and CDR2 is YFSETQ. The CDR3 nucleotides read TGCGCCAGCAGCATCTCCTACGGAGAGACCCAGTACTTC. This translates into CASSISYGETQYF.

V gene TRBV5-1 combines with J gene TRBJ2-7; maybe TRBD1 (5 bases). V gave up 2 bases and J gave up 3 bases, with 12 bases separating them. CDR3 length equals 14 residues. The germline gives CDR1 SGHRS, CDR2 YFSETQ. The CDR3 reads CASSLWQGFYEQYF. The CDR3, as DNA: TGCGCCAGCAGCTTATGGCAGGGCTTCTACGAGCAGTACTTC. The variable domain in full, with the rest retrieved from reference TRBV5-1 and TRBJ2-7, is KAGVTQTPRYLIKTRGQQVTLSCSPISGHRSVSWYQQTPGQGLQFLFEYFSETQRNKGNFPGRFSGRQFSNSRSEMNVSTLELGDSALYLCASSLWQGFYEQYFGPGTRLTVT.

This chain links TRBV28 with TRBJ2-3, with TRBD2 identical over 8 bases. With 2 bases clipped from V and 5 bases from J, the junction kept 6 bases outside the gene matches. Looked up from germline, CDR1 is MDHEN and CDR2 is SYDVKM. CDR3 size: 15 residues. Written as DNA, the CDR3 is TGTGCCAGCAGTTTACTAGCGGGCAACCTAGATACGCAGTATTTT. Protein sequence: CASSLLAGNLDTQYF.

This chain uses TRBV27 with TRBJ2-1, with D possibly being TRBD1 (5 bases). The CDR3 is made up of 17 amino acids. Per germline, CDR1 MNHEY and CDR2 SMNVEV (reference sequence). The V end was cut by 3 bases, the J end by 2 bases, with 17 bases between. The chain's CDR3 is CASSFAHTQTAYNEQFF. CDR3 DNA sequence: TGTGCCAGCAGTTTTGCCCATACCCAGACAGCCTACAATGAGCAGTTCTTC.

J is TRBJ2-1 and V is TRBV19; 15 bases are shared with TRBD2. CDR1 and CDR2 from the germline V gene are LNHDA and SQIVND (reference sequence). Trimming at V came to 6 bases and at J to 9 bases, leaving 6 bases not matched to a gene. This CDR3 has 15 amino acids. The CDR3 here is CASRMGLAGGFEQFF. The CDR3 bases are TGTGCCAGTAGAATGGGACTAGCGGGAGGATTTGAGCAGTTCTTC.